The 8 T cell receptor beta chains below all came from one sample that was sequenced in a study of blood T cell repertoires in COVID-19. This table comes from immunoSEQ multiplex PCR, and its TCRdb copy is limited to in-frame clones, with some not included. The repertoire holds approximately 240,000 clones, with nearly 85% as singletons. The sequencing sample was made of peripheral blood. Receptors were obtained from a woman aged 30 to 39 with COVID-19, enrolled during active disease.

V gene TRBV2 combines with J gene TRBJ1-5; TRBD1 matches at 8 bases. The J segment lost 2 bases and the V segment lost 7 bases, leaving 10 bases of the junction unmatched. The CDR3 length is 16 residues. Germline CDR1 SNHLY, CDR2 FYNNEI. The CDR3 DNA sequence: TGTGCCAGCACTCTGGACAGGGTTAAGGGCAATCAGCCCCAGCATTTT. As protein: CASTLDRVKGNQPQHF.

V gene TRBV10-3 combines with J gene TRBJ1-1; 7 bases are a match to TRBD1. After removal of 11 bases from V and 2 bases from J, the junction contained 8 bases not matched to a gene. Germline loops: CDR1 ENHRY, CDR2 SYGVKD. This CDR3 has 13 amino acids. The CDR3 sequence is CASSTGINTEAFF. For the CDR3, the DNA is TGTGCCTCCTCGACAGGGATCAACACTGAAGCTTTCTTT.

This clone has a single count. V usage is TRBV9 and J usage is TRBJ2-7; 9 bases agree with TRBD1. With V trimmed by 0 bases and J by 0 bases, 4 bases remained unmatched. Germline loops: CDR1 SGDLS, CDR2 YYNGEE. CDR3 length: 16 amino acids. CDR3 residues: CASSVGGTGLSYEQYF. Written as DNA, the CDR3 is TGTGCCAGCAGCGTAGGAGGGACAGGGCTCTCCTACGAGCAGTACTTC.

This clone was observed once. The chain links TRBV2 to TRBJ2-7; D is perhaps TRBD1 (5 bases). The CDR3 consists of 14 residues. Germline V gives CDR1 SNHLY, CDR2 FYNNEI. V lost 3 bases to trimming and J lost 0 bases, with 9 bases between them. The CDR3 DNA follows: TGTGCCAGCAGTGATGACAGTCTCTCCTACGAGCAGTACTTC. Translation: CASSDDSLSYEQYF.

This chain links TRBV6-2 or TRBV6-3 with TRBJ1-1; no firm D call. The V and J ends lost 2 bases and 0 bases respectively, with 10 bases between them. Per germline, CDR1 MNHEY and CDR2 SVGEGT. This CDR3 is built from 15 residues. The CDR3 sequence: CASSYARAMNTEAFF. The CDR3 DNA sequence: TGTGCCAGCAGTTACGCGAGGGCGATGAACACTGAAGCTTTCTTT.

The chain joins TRBV9 to TRBJ2-5; 8 bases are shared with TRBD2. The germline CDR1 and CDR2 sequences are SGDLS and YYNGEE. The CDR3 is 17 residues long. V lost 0 bases and J lost 4; bases outside the gene matches: 11. CDR3 coding DNA: TGTGCCAGCAGCGTAGGAGGGAGCGGGAGTATCATAGAGACCCAGTACTTC. This translates into CASSVGGSGSIIETQYF.

The chain combines TRBV11-2 with TRBJ2-3, with 12 bases lining up with TRBD2. Unmatched junction bases numbered 0, after V lost 2 bases and J lost 3 bases. The CDR3 is made up of 15 amino acids. From germline, CDR1 is SGHAT and CDR2 FQNNGV. The CDR3 DNA reads as TGTGCCAGCAGCTTACTAGCGGGGGGGACAGATACGCAGTATTTT. Translated, it gives CASSLLAGGTDTQYF.

The chain couples TRBV10-3 to TRBJ1-3; D may be TRBD1 (6 bases). The CDR3 is made up of 15 amino acids. Trimming removed 0 bases at V and 2 bases at J, with 8 bases between. The germline V gene encodes CDR1 ENHRY and CDR2 SYGVKD. CDR3 bases: TGTGCCATCAGTGAGTCACAGGGACCTGGAAACACCATATATTTT. Its translation is CAISESQGPGNTIYF.